The 2 T cell receptor beta chains presented below share a single source sample, sequenced in a study of cytomegalovirus exposure and HLA in healthy donors. 13 Jbeta primers and 60 Vbeta primers were used for the PCR. The repertoire was sequenced with immunoSEQ multiplex PCR; TCRdb's copy has only in-frame clones and lacks some. The sample yields 250,000 or so clones, nearly 95% seen once. The sequenced sample was PBMCs. The receptor set was obtained from a girl aged 2-10 years in good health and CMV-seronegative.

V and J are TRBV7-6 and TRBJ2-7, with D possibly being TRBD2 (5 bases). Trimming left V 5 bases short and J 2 bases short, with 16 bases between. Germline CDR1 is SGHVS and CDR2 is FNYEAQ. The CDR3 is made up of 15 amino acids. DNA for the CDR3: TGTGCCAGCAGCGAGCAGTACTCCGGGACCTACGAGCAGTACTTC. Translation gives CASSEQYSGTYEQYF. The full variable domain, its missing parts supplied by reference TRBV7-6 and TRBJ2-7, is GAGVSQSPRYKVTKRGQDVALRCDPISGHVSLYWYRQALGQGPEFLTYFNYEAQQDKSGLPNDRFSAERPEGSISTLTIQRTEQRDSAMYRCASSEQYSGTYEQYFGPGTRLTVT.

The rearrangement joins TRBV28 to TRBJ2-6; D may be TRBD1 (6 bases). Germline values: CDR1 MDHEN, CDR2 SYDVKM. V was clipped by 5 bases and J by 4 bases, with 15 bases between them. The CDR3 totals 16 residues. The CDR3 DNA sequence: TGTGCCAGCAGTCCGGAGACAGGCATCGGGGCCAACGTCCTGACTTTC. Its translation is CASSPETGIGANVLTF.